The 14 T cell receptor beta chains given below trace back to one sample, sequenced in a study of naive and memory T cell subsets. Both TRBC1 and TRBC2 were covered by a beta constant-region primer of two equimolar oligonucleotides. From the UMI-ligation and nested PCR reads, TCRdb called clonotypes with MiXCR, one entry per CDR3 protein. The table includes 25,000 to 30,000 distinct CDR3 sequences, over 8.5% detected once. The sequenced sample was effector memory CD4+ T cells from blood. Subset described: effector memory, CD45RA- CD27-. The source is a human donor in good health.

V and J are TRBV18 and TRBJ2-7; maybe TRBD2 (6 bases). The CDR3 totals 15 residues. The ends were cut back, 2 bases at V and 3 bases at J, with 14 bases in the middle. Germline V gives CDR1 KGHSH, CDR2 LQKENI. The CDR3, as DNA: TGTGCCAGCTCACCAAGGAGCGGGTCTTTCTACGAGCAGTACTTC. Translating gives CASSPRSGSFYEQYF.

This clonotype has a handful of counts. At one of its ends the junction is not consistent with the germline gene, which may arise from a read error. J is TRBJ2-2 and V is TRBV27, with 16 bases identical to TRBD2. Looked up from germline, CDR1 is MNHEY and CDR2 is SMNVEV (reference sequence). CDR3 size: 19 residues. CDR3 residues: CASSLFGTSGGAKTGELFF. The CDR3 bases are TGTGCCAGCAGTTTATTTGGGACTAGCGGGGGGGCGAAGACCGGGGAGCTGTTTTTT.

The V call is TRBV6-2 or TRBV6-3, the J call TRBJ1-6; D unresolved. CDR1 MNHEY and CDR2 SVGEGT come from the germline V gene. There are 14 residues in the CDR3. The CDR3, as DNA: TGTGCAACCAGTCGGGCAGTTTATAATTCACCCCTCCACTTT. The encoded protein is CATSRAVYNSPLHF.

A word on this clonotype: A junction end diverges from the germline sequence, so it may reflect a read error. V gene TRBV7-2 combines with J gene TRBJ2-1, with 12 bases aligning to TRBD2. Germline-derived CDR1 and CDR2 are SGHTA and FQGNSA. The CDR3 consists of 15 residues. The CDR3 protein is CASSPSSGGANEHFF. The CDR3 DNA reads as TGTGCCAGCAGCCCTTCTAGCGGGGGGGCCAATGAGCATTTCTTC.

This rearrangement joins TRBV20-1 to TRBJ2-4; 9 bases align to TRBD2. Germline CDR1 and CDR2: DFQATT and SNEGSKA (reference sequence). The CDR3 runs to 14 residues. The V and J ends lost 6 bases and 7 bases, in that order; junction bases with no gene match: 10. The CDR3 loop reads CSALNSGGGNIQYF. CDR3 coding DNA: TGCAGTGCATTAAATAGCGGGGGAGGGAACATTCAGTACTTC.

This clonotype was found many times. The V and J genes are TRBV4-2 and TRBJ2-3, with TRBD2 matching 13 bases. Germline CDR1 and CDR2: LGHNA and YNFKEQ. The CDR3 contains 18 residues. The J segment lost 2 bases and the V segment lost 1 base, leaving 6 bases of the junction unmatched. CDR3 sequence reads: CASSQGTSGGANTDTQYF. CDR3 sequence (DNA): TGTGCCAGCAGCCAAGGGACTAGCGGGGGCGCAAACACAGATACGCAGTATTTT.

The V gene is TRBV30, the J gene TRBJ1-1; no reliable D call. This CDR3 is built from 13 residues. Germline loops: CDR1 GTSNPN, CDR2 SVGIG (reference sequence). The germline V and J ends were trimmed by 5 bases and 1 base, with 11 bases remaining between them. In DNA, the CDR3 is TGTGCCTGGCAGCGGACGGAGAACACTGAAGCTTTCTTT. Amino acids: CAWQRTENTEAFF. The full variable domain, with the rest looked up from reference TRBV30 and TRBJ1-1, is SQTIHQWPATLVQPVGSPLSLECTVEGTSNPNLYWYRQAAGRGLQLLFYSVGIGQISSEVPQNLSASRPQDRQFILSSKKLLLSDSGFYLCAWQRTENTEAFFGQGTRLTVV.

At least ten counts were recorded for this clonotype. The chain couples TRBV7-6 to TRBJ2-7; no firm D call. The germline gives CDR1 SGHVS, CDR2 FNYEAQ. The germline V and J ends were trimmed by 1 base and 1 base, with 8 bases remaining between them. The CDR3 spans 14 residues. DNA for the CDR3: TGTGCCAGCAGCTTAGGTCGCGTATCCTACGAGCAGTACTTC. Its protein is CASSLGRVSYEQYF.

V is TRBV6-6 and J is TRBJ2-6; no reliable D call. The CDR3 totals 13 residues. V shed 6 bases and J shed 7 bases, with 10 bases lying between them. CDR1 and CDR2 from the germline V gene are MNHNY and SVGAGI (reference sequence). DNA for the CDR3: TGTGCCAGCAGCAACATTGGAGCCAACGTCCTGACTTTC. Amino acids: CASSNIGANVLTF.

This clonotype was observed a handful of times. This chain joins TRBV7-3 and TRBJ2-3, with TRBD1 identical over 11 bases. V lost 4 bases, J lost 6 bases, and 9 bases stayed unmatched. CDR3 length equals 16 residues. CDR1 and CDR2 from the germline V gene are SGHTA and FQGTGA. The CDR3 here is CASSSGQGASEDTQYF. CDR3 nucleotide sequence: TGTGCCAGCAGCTCCGGACAGGGGGCTAGTGAGGATACGCAGTATTTT.

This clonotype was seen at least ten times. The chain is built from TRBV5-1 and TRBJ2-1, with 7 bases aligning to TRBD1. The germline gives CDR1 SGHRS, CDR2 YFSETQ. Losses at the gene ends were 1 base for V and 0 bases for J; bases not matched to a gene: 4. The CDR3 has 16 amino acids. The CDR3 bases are TGCGCCAGCAGCTTGAATGAGGGGGCCTCCTACAATGAGCAGTTCTTC. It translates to CASSLNEGASYNEQFF. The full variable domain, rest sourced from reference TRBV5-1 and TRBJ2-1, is KAGVTQTPRYLIKTRGQQVTLSCSPISGHRSVSWYQQTPGQGLQFLFEYFSETQRNKGNFPGRFSGRQFSNSRSEMNVSTLELGDSALYLCASSLNEGASYNEQFFGPGTRLTVL.

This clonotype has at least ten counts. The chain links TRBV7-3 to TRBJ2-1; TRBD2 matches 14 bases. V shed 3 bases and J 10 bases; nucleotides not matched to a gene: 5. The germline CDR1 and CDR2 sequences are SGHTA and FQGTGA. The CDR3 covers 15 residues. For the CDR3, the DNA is TGTGCCAGCAGCTTGACTAGCGGGGGGGCCCGGGAGCAGTTCTTC. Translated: CASSLTSGGAREQFF.

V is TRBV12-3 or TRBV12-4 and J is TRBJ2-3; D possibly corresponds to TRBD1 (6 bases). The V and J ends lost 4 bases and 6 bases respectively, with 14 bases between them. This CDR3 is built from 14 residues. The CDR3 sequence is CASSYTGSRDTQYF. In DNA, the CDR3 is TGTGCCAGCAGTTATACAGGGTCCCGCGATACGCAGTATTTT.

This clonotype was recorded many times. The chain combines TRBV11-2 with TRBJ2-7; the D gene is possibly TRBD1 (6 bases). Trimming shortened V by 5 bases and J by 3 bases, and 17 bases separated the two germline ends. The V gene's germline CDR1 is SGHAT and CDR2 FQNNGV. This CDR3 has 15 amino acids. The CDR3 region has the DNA TGTGCCAGCAGCCCTCAGACAGGAGCCATCTACGAGCAGTACTTC. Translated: CASSPQTGAIYEQYF.